Listed here is a single T cell receptor (beta chain). What it binds is unknown. Sequenced with the Oncomine TCR Beta short-read assay was DNA taken from cultured CD4+ T cells. Cultured CD4+ T cells yielded the extracted genomic DNA. In TCRdb, the PCR reads were re-called with MiXCR into one record per CDR3 protein. The repertoire holds 10,000 or so distinct CDR3 sequences, with 38% as singletons. The data were obtained in a study of vaccination and CD4 T cells after COVID-19. For the study at large: Stimulation of cells relied on overlapping spike peptides derived from SARS-CoV-2, HCoV-NL63, HCoV-OC43 and HCoV-229E. Study-level points and caveats: Clonotypes reactive to SARS-CoV-2 had a median that went up from about 20 to 38, but not significantly.

Treatment given: 10-day PBMC culture with coronavirus spike peptide pools or control peptides (ViraFEST assay). CD4+ T cells that came from the unexposed donor were collected before the COVID-19 pandemic (2011-2018). With peptide pools, ViraFEST first expanded antigen-specific T cells and afterwards sequenced their TCRs. From the approximately 9-day cultures, CD4+ T cells were isolated by negative selection. From germline, CDR1 is MNHNS and CDR2 SASEGT. Trimming shortened V by 7 bases and J by 5 bases, and 20 bases separated the two germline ends. This CDR3 spans 15 amino acids. The chain joins TRBV6-1 to TRBJ2-5; a weak D match, TRBD2 (6 bases). The origin of this receptor is a human donor in good health. Sequenced sample: CD4+ T cells from blood, cultured in vitro. The CDR3 coding sequence is TGTGCCAGCACCTACGGGCGGGACTTCGGGGAGACCCAGTACTTC. Its translation: CASTYGRDFGETQYF.